Shown below are 8 T cell receptor beta chains from a single sample sequenced in a study of T-cell reconstitution after alpha-beta-depleted transplantation in children. The TCRbeta library incorporated unique molecular identifiers. In TCRdb, the PCR reads were re-called with MiXCR into one record per CDR3 protein. The sample lists 500,000 to 650,000 distinct CDR3 sequences, 10% to 15% occurring once. This specimen was PBMCs, mostly from graft donor cells, taken 360 days after TCRalphabeta/CD19-depleted stem cell transplant. The origin of the receptors is a male patient aged 5 to 17 who had a stem cell transplant for acute myeloid leukemia, so the T cells may come from the graft donor.

The V gene is TRBV7-2, the J gene TRBJ2-1; D not certain. The ends were cut back, 3 bases at V and 9 bases at J, with 12 bases in the middle. This CDR3 has 13 residues. Germline CDR1 reads SGHTA; CDR2 reads FQGNSA. The CDR3 loop reads CASSLPETGEQFF. The CDR3 region has the DNA TGTGCCAGCAGCTTGCCGGAAACGGGTGAGCAGTTCTTC.

The sample holds a few counts of this clonotype. This rearrangement joins TRBV10-3 to TRBJ2-7; TRBD1 matches 10 bases. In germline, CDR1 is ENHRY, CDR2 SYGVKD. Trimming at V came to 9 bases and at J to 3 bases, leaving 5 bases not matched to a gene. CDR3 length: 13 amino acids. CDR3 nucleotides: TGTGCCATTTCGGGACAGGGGAACTACGAGCAGTACTTC. Translation gives CAISGQGNYEQYF.

For this clonotype: A much larger clone lies one base from this, so it may be a read error. The chain employs TRBV29-1 and TRBJ2-3; TRBD2 matches at 13 bases. The germline V gene has CDR1 SQVTM and CDR2 ANQGSEA. The CDR3 contains 17 residues. CDR3 in DNA: TGCAGCGTTGAAAAGGGACTAGCGGGACCGGCGGCAGATGCGCAGTATTTT. This sequence encodes CSVEKGLAGPAADAQYF.

This clonotype occurred many times. CDR3: CSAREGTYEQYF. As DNA, the CDR3 is TGCAGCGCCCGGGAAGGCACCTACGAGCAGTACTTC. This chain joins TRBV29-1 and TRBJ2-7, with a tentative D call TRBD2 (5 bases). The germline CDR1 and CDR2 sequences are SQVTM and ANQGSEA. The CDR3 covers 12 residues. V gave up 7 bases and J gave up 2 bases, with 12 bases separating them.

This clonotype has ten or more counts. The genes are TRBV28 and TRBJ2-1; TRBD1 aligns across 8 bases. The CDR3 spans 16 residues. Germline CDR1 and CDR2: MDHEN and SYDVKM. The junction had 8 bases not matched to a gene; V was cut back by 4 bases and J by 3 bases. The CDR3 DNA sequence: TGTGCCAGCAGTTCCCCGACAGGGGAGAACTACAATGAGCAGTTCTTC. Residues: CASSSPTGENYNEQFF.

This clonotype was seen at least ten times. In nucleotides, the CDR3 is TGTGCCAGCAGCGTAACCCCGCGACAGGGGAGGCTCTACGAGCAGTACTTC. Translation gives CASSVTPRQGRLYEQYF. The chain is built from TRBV9 and TRBJ2-7, with TRBD1 matching 8 bases. Trimming removed 1 base from V and 3 bases from J; junction bases left unmatched: 12. The CDR3 is 17 amino acids. CDR1 SGDLS and CDR2 YYNGEE come from the germline V gene.

The chain employs TRBV5-1 and TRBJ2-1, with 8 bases fitting TRBD1. The junction had 9 bases not matched to a gene; V was cut back by 2 bases and J by 5 bases. Germline loops: CDR1 SGHRS, CDR2 YFSETQ. The CDR3 runs to 16 residues. The CDR3 region has the DNA TGCGCCAGCAGCTTCTGGTCAGGGGGCGCGGACAATGAGCAGTTCTTC. Its translation: CASSFWSGGADNEQFF.

V is TRBV3-1 and J is TRBJ2-3, with 13 bases that match TRBD2. V was clipped by 4 bases and J by 0 bases; unmatched bases: 7. Germline CDR1 and CDR2: LGHDT and YNNKEL (reference sequence). This CDR3 comprises 18 residues. CDR3 nucleotides: TGTGCCAGCAGCCCCGGGACTAGCGGGGTCCATAGCACAGATACGCAGTATTTT. Amino acid sequence: CASSPGTSGVHSTDTQYF.